This is a list of T cell receptor beta chains from one sample in a study of blood T cell repertoires in COVID-19. Clones were sequenced by immunoSEQ multiplex PCR, and TCRdb holds only the in-frame ones, with some missing. This sample yields more than 75,000 clones, of which 86% are seen a single time; more than 1% belongs to the top ten. Sequencing input: peripheral blood. Source of these receptors: an older man with active or convalescent COVID-19. Each CDR3 is given with its conserved first and last residue. A D gene is named only where the DNA matches it firmly. Clone size is stated in some rows and not others, as once, few, many or a class when expanded.

clone size: .
D gene: .
J gene: TRBJ2-1
V gene: TRBV11-1
CDR3 protein: CASSLAGGNEQFF
CDR3 DNA: TGTGCCAGCAGCTTAGCAGGGGGAAATGAGCAGTTCTTC

clone size: once
D gene: TRBD1
J gene: TRBJ2-3
V gene: TRBV3-1/TRBV3-2
CDR3 protein: CASSSGTGLNTQYF
CDR3 DNA: TGTGCCAGCAGCTCCGGGACAGGGTTAAATACGCAGTATTTT

clone size: .
D gene: .
J gene: TRBJ2-1
V gene: TRBV6-1
CDR3 protein: CASSELGGSNNEQFF
CDR3 DNA: TGTGCCAGCAGTGAACTCGGAGGGAGTAACAATGAGCAGTTCTTC

clone size: .
D gene: TRBD1
J gene: TRBJ2-5
V gene: TRBV19
CDR3 protein: CASNHRGETQYF
CDR3 DNA: TGTGCCAGTAACCACAGGGGAGAGACCCAGTACTTC

clone size: .
D gene: TRBD2
J gene: TRBJ2-3
V gene: TRBV15
CDR3 protein: CATSARLAGGDTQYF
CDR3 DNA: TGTGCCACCAGCGCCCGACTAGCGGGAGGAGATACGCAGTATTTT

clone size: .
D gene: .
J gene: TRBJ2-2
V gene: TRBV12-3/TRBV12-4
CDR3 protein: CASSLETGGELFF
CDR3 DNA: TGTGCCAGCAGTTTAGAGACAGGCGGGGAGCTGTTTTTT

clone size: .
D gene: TRBD1
J gene: TRBJ1-1
V gene: TRBV7-2
CDR3 protein: CASSFGGTGNTEAFF
CDR3 DNA: TGTGCCAGCAGCTTCGGGGGGACAGGGAACACTGAAGCTTTCTTT

clone size: .
D gene: .
J gene: TRBJ1-3
V gene: TRBV5-6
CDR3 protein: CASSLTNRFGNTIYF
CDR3 DNA: TGTGCCAGCAGCTTGACTAATCGCTTTGGAAACACCATATATTTT

clone size: .
D gene: TRBD2
J gene: TRBJ2-7
V gene: TRBV7-8
CDR3 protein: CASTPGASGTLSYEQYF
CDR3 DNA: TGTGCCAGCACCCCCGGGGCTAGCGGGACCCTCTCCTACGAGCAGTACTTC

clone size: .
D gene: TRBD1
J gene: TRBJ1-6
V gene: TRBV19
CDR3 protein: CASSIGQGGNSPLHF
CDR3 DNA: TGTGCCAGTAGTATCGGACAGGGGGGGAATTCACCCCTCCACTTT

clone size: .
D gene: TRBD1
J gene: TRBJ2-5
V gene: TRBV7-7
CDR3 protein: CASSQGTGHQETQYF
CDR3 DNA: TGTGCTAGCAGCCAAGGGACAGGACACCAAGAGACCCAGTACTTC

clone size: .
D gene: .
J gene: TRBJ1-1
V gene: TRBV29-1
CDR3 protein: CSVPPTPYSTEAFF
CDR3 DNA: TGCAGCGTTCCCCCGACTCCTTATAGCACTGAAGCTTTCTTT

clone size: .
D gene: .
J gene: TRBJ2-1
V gene: TRBV6-4
CDR3 protein: CASSDGPGLGNEQFF
CDR3 DNA: TGTGCCAGCAGTGACGGACCAGGGCTGGGGAATGAGCAGTTCTTC

clone size: .
D gene: .
J gene: TRBJ1-6
V gene: TRBV28
CDR3 protein: CASSLYHPGNSPLHF
CDR3 DNA: TGTGCCAGCAGTTTATATCACCCAGGGAATTCACCCCTCCACTTT

clone size: .
D gene: .
J gene: TRBJ2-1
V gene: TRBV6-4
CDR3 protein: CASSEPGSSYNEQFF
CDR3 DNA: TGTGCCAGCAGTGAGCCCGGTAGCTCCTACAATGAGCAGTTCTTC

clone size: .
D gene: .
J gene: TRBJ1-4
V gene: TRBV12-3/TRBV12-4
CDR3 protein: CATQAGEKLFF
CDR3 DNA: TGTGCCACGCAGGCAGGTGAAAAACTGTTTTTT

clone size: .
D gene: .
J gene: TRBJ2-6
V gene: TRBV19
CDR3 protein: CASSTPARGWAGANVLTF
CDR3 DNA: TGTGCCAGTAGTACCCCCGCCCGGGGGTGGGCTGGGGCCAACGTCCTGACTTTC

clone size: .
D gene: .
J gene: TRBJ2-1
V gene: TRBV9
CDR3 protein: CASSVAPTSNNEQFF
CDR3 DNA: TGTGCCAGCAGCGTAGCTCCCACATCCAACAATGAGCAGTTCTTC

clone size: .
D gene: .
J gene: TRBJ1-4
V gene: TRBV15
CDR3 protein: CATSRAWPGPEKLFF
CDR3 DNA: TGTGCCACCAGCAGAGCTTGGCCAGGGCCAGAAAAACTGTTTTTT

clone size: .
D gene: .
J gene: TRBJ2-3
V gene: TRBV12-3/TRBV12-4
CDR3 protein: CASKFFSTDTQYF
CDR3 DNA: TGTGCCAGCAAATTCTTTAGCACAGATACGCAGTATTTT

clone size: .
D gene: .
J gene: TRBJ2-2
V gene: TRBV9
CDR3 protein: CASSPRTTTTGELFF
CDR3 DNA: TGTGCCAGCAGCCCCCGGACAACGACCACCGGGGAGCTGTTTTTT

clone size: .
D gene: TRBD2
J gene: TRBJ2-1
V gene: TRBV5-4
CDR3 protein: CASSPRLAGGISYNEQFF
CDR3 DNA: TGTGCCAGCAGCCCGCGACTAGCGGGAGGGATCTCCTACAATGAGCAGTTCTTC

clone size: .
D gene: TRBD2
J gene: TRBJ2-7
V gene: TRBV2
CDR3 protein: CASRTGTSGRYEQYF
CDR3 DNA: TGTGCCAGCAGGACCGGGACTAGCGGGAGGTACGAGCAGTACTTC

clone size: .
D gene: TRBD1
J gene: TRBJ1-1
V gene: TRBV18
CDR3 protein: CASSPNTQGVGTEAFF
CDR3 DNA: TGTGCCAGCTCACCGAACACACAGGGGGTCGGCACTGAAGCTTTCTTT

clone size: .
D gene: .
J gene: TRBJ1-3
V gene: TRBV3-1/TRBV3-2
CDR3 protein: CASSRGDPSSGNTIYF
CDR3 DNA: TGTGCCAGCAGCCGGGGCGACCCCAGCTCTGGAAACACCATATATTTT

clone size: .
D gene: TRBD1
J gene: TRBJ1-6
V gene: TRBV6-5
CDR3 protein: CATGQGDSPLHF
CDR3 DNA: TGTGCCACCGGACAGGGTGATTCACCCCTCCACTTT

clone size: .
D gene: .
J gene: TRBJ2-3
V gene: TRBV4-2
CDR3 protein: CASSHPEEGSQYF
CDR3 DNA: TGTGCCAGCAGCCATCCCGAGGAGGGGTCGCAGTATTTT

clone size: .
D gene: .
J gene: TRBJ1-1
V gene: TRBV7-3
CDR3 protein: CASSPGWQDEAFF
CDR3 DNA: TGTGCCAGCAGCCCGGGGTGGCAGGATGAAGCTTTCTTT